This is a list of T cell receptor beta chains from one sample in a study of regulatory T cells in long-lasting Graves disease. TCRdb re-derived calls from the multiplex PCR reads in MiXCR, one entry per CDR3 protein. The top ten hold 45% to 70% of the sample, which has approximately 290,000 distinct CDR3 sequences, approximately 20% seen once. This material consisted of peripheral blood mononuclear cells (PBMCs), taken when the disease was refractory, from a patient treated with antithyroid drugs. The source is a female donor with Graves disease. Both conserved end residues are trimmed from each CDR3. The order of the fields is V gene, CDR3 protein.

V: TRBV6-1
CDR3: ASSPGTGINTEAF

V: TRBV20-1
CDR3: SARVGRALDEQY

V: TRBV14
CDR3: ASRRGSTEAF

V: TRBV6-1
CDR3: ASSPRTSRETQY

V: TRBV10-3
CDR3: AISDAGGPSEQY

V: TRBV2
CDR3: ASSQGFGNEKLF

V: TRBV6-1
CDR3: ASRATQVDSYEQY

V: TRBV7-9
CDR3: ASSSTSYQETQC

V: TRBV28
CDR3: ASSLGIGTSNQPQH

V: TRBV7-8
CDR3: ASSLVSRSNQPQH

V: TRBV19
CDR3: ASSTDRDNYGYT

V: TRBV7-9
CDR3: ASSLKQENTEAF

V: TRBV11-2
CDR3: ASSPDRGADTQY

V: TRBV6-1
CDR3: ASGTSEGASGELF

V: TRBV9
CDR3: ASTPSGTTGELF

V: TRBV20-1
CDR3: SAEHDGSSYEQY

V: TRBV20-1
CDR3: SASRRQVVGGEAF

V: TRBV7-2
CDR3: ASSFFGEQY

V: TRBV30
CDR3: AWTPGTSFYEQY

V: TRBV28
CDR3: ASSRLDRGLMNTEAF

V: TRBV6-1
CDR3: ASGRPVGPRYNEQF

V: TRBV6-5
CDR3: ASSYDGRGTQY

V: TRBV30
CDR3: AWDRGGTEAF

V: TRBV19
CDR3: ASSILAGGAYNEQF

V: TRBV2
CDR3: ASSEGRGGGLNEQF

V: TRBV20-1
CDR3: SGSSLGTYEQY

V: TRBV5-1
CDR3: ASSLRLAGLAGELF

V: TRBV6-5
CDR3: ASSCLSFLPLGWY

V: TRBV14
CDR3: ASSQDRGTGEAF

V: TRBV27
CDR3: ASSFGQGVTEAF

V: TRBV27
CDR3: ASRYDRRNTEAF

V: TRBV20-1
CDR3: SATRRGQETQY

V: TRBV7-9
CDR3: ASSLVPSGIGNEQF

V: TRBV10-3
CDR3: AISGRPAGYSNTEAF

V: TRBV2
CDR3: ARGLGPRSEQY

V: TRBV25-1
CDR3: ASSEFGSYEQY

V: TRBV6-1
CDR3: ASSEPGRTYGYT

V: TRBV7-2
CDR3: ASSPYTGIHTGELF

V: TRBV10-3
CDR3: AISGRQEASTGELF

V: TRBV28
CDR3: ASSQGGGGNQPQH

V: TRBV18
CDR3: ASSPRSVEAF

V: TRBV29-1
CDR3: SVEGQGYGYT

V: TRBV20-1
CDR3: SARDGTEDPYNSPLH

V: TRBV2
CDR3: ASRELTDTQY

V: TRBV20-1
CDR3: SARWAGGTYEQY

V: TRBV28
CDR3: ASSLRGRETQY